The sequence of this TCR beta chain was determined in a study of cytomegalovirus exposure and HLA in healthy donors. As for the study in general: One earlier analysis, a look at 180 million or so T cells, found roughly 120 million unique TCR beta sequences.

The study ran its PCR with 60 Vbeta and 13 Jbeta primers. Using immunoSEQ multiplex PCR, the repertoire was profiled, and TCRdb retains in-frame clones only, with some absent. The repertoire table contains some 23,000 clones. Whole-study results and caveats: In vitro work confirmed that three CMV-associated chains recognize CMV antigens. Analysis was performed later, and it showed HLA-associated TCR beta chains to be more clonally expanded than equally common others. Despite most TCR sequences being rare, some public TCRs occurred in many donors.

Points on this clone: Its cognate antigen is unknown.

Sequences were obtained from PBMCs. The clonotype comes from a male donor in good health and CMV-seropositive.

This CDR3 is CASSQDKPVSGGLTGNTIYF. The CDR3 bases are TGCGCCAGCAGCCAAGATAAACCTGTGTCAGGGGGCCTCACTGGAAACACCATATATTTT. This chain links TRBV4-3 with TRBJ1-3, with 8 nucleotides matching TRBD1. The CDR3 extends over 20 amino acids. CDR1 is LGHNA and CDR2 is YSLEER in the germline V gene. With V trimmed by 0 bases and J by 2 bases, 15 bases remained unmatched.